These 19 T cell receptor beta chains were all obtained from the same sample, sequenced in a study of CD8+ T cells in alopecia areata. cDNA reverse transcribed from extracted RNA served as the sequencing template. The assay was immunoSEQ multiplex PCR, and TCRdb's table has in-frame clones only and misses some. The sample holds over 200,000 clones; 57% are singletons and the top ten take less than 0.6%. The sequenced sample was CD4+ T cells sorted from blood, obtained at week 0. Source of these receptors: a human donor with alopecia areata.

This chain joins TRBV6-5 and TRBJ2-7, with a tentative D call TRBD2 (5 bases). CDR1 MNHEY and CDR2 SVGAGI come from the germline V gene. V lost 5 bases and J lost 2, with 16 bases in between. This CDR3 region has 15 residues. The CDR3 region has the DNA TGTGCCAGCAGTACCGTTGGGAGCCTACCCTACGAGCAGTACTTC. Its translation: CASSTVGSLPYEQYF.

This clone was counted a few times. V usage is TRBV9 and J usage is TRBJ2-1; 7 bases are a match to TRBD2. The CDR3 has 15 residues. Germline V gene data show CDR1 as SGDLS and CDR2 as YYNGEE. J was trimmed by 5 bases and V by 0 bases; bases with no gene match: 5. This CDR3 is CASSVAASGHNEQFF. In DNA, the CDR3 is TGTGCCAGCAGCGTAGCGGCTAGCGGCCACAATGAGCAGTTCTTC.

This clone was picked up a small number of times. This rearrangement joins TRBV2 to TRBJ1-6; D perhaps matches TRBD1 (5 bases). The CDR3 extends over 15 amino acids. Germline CDR1 is SNHLY and CDR2 is FYNNEI. The V end lost 6 bases, the J end lost 7 bases, and 16 bases lay between the germline ends. For the CDR3, the DNA is TGTGCCAGCAGGGCCAGGGACCAGGGAAATTCACCCCTCCACTTT. Translated: CASRARDQGNSPLHF.

V gene TRBV5-1 combines with J gene TRBJ2-3, with 7 bases lining up with TRBD1. Germline CDR1 SGHRS, CDR2 YFSETQ. This CDR3 region has 14 residues. V was clipped by 4 bases and J by 2 bases; unmatched bases: 4. CDR3 sequence (DNA): TGCGCCAGCAGCATAGGACAGGCCACAGATACGCAGTATTTT. Residues: CASSIGQATDTQYF.

This chain uses TRBV4-1 with TRBJ2-7; a possible D gene is TRBD1 (6 bases). Germline V gene data show CDR1 as MGHRA and CDR2 as YSYEKL. The CDR3 extends over 16 amino acids. Trimming took 1 base from V and 2 from J, leaving 15 bases between them. CDR3 in amino acids: CASSQARGAGAYEQYF. The CDR3 DNA reads TGCGCCAGCAGCCAAGCTCGAGGAGCAGGGGCCTACGAGCAGTACTTC.

This rearrangement joins TRBV29-1 to TRBJ2-2; 8 nucleotides line up with TRBD1. V lost 4 bases, J lost 0 bases, and 10 bases stayed unmatched. Germline assignment: CDR1 SQVTM and CDR2 ANQGSEA. The CDR3 is 17 residues long. The CDR3 here is CSVGTGTGSANTGELFF. The CDR3 DNA reads as TGCAGCGTTGGGACTGGGACAGGATCAGCGAACACCGGGGAGCTGTTTTTT.

The rearrangement uses TRBV7-3 and TRBJ2-1; TRBD2 matches 10 bases. Trimming took 6 bases from V and 6 from J; bases not matched to a gene: 8. The V gene's germline CDR1 is SGHTA and CDR2 FQGTGA. This CDR3 contains 15 residues. The CDR3 spells CASRAGTSASNEQFF. The CDR3 bases are TGTGCCAGCAGGGCCGGGACTAGCGCTTCCAATGAGCAGTTCTTC.

The chain's CDR3 is CASMDPRNNEQFF. CDR3 coding DNA: TGCGCCAGCATGGATCCTAGAAACAATGAGCAGTTCTTC. This chain connects TRBV10-2 to TRBJ2-1; D gene unclear. V lost 7 bases and J 5 bases, leaving 12 bases between the germline ends. The CDR3 extends over 13 amino acids. CDR1 is WSHSY and CDR2 is SAAADI in the germline V gene.

The rearrangement links TRBV6-1 to TRBJ1-5; TRBD1 aligns across 10 bases. CDR1 MNHNS and CDR2 SASEGT come from the germline V gene. The CDR3 runs to 15 residues. J was trimmed by 7 bases and V by 2 bases; bases with no gene match: 5. The CDR3 region is CASSEQGTGVQPQHF. The CDR3 DNA reads TGTGCCAGCAGTGAACAGGGGACAGGGGTACAGCCCCAGCATTTT.

J is TRBJ2-3 and V is TRBV7-6; possibly TRBD2 for D (6 bases). This CDR3 is 14 amino acids long. Trimming stripped 5 bases from V and 0 bases from J, with 9 bases between. CDR1 is SGHVS and CDR2 is FNYEAQ in the germline V gene. Here the CDR3 reads CASSLGTSTDTQYF. CDR3 nucleotide sequence: TGTGCCAGCAGCCTCGGGACTAGCACAGATACGCAGTATTTT. Complete variable domain (other parts from reference TRBV7-6 and TRBJ2-3): GAGVSQSPRYKVTKRGQDVALRCDPISGHVSLYWYRQALGQGPEFLTYFNYEAQQDKSGLPNDRFSAERPEGSISTLTIQRTEQRDSAMYRCASSLGTSTDTQYFGPGTRLTVL.

The chain couples TRBV25-1 to TRBJ1-2, with D perhaps TRBD1 (5 bases). The CDR3 totals 15 residues. Germline loops: CDR1 MGHDK, CDR2 SYGVNS. Trimming took 2 bases from V and 5 from J, leaving 15 bases between them. The CDR3 nucleotides read TGTGCCAGCAGTGAAGGGGAAAGGGGCAAGTATGGCTACACCTTC. It yields the protein CASSEGERGKYGYTF.

The chain has TRBV6-5 and TRBJ1-1; no firm D call. V lost 0 bases to trimming and J lost 2 bases, with 4 bases between them. CDR1 and CDR2 (germline): MNHEY, SVGAGI. The CDR3 is made up of 13 amino acids. This CDR3 is CASSYSRNTEAFF. The CDR3 nucleotides read TGTGCCAGCAGTTACTCGAGAAACACTGAAGCTTTCTTT.

The chain's CDR3 is CASSSPGTGYEQYF. CDR3 in DNA: TGTGCCAGCAGTTCGCCCGGGACAGGGTACGAGCAGTACTTC. V is TRBV6-5 and J is TRBJ2-7; 9 nucleotides agree with TRBD1. The V segment lost 4 bases and the J segment 4 bases; nucleotides outside the gene matches: 5. Germline CDR1 MNHEY, CDR2 SVGAGI. This CDR3 is 14 amino acids long.

The chain is built from TRBV6-1 and TRBJ2-7; D is perhaps TRBD2 (7 bases). V lost 6 bases and J lost 0, with 9 bases in between. Germline V CDR1 and CDR2: MNHNS, SASEGT. CDR3 length: 13 amino acids. CDR3 sequence (DNA): TGTGCCAGCAGGCGGGGGCCCTCCTACGAGCAGTACTTC. Translation: CASRRGPSYEQYF.

This clone occurred a few times. The genes are TRBV7-8 and TRBJ2-6; D is unclear. The germline gives CDR1 SGHVS, CDR2 FQNEAQ. The V end was cut by 1 base, the J end by 0 bases, with 10 bases between. The CDR3 covers 17 residues. The CDR3 DNA is TGTGCCAGCAGCTTAGAGAGCTACAGCTCTGGGGCCAACGTCCTGACTTTC. Translation gives CASSLESYSSGANVLTF.

This clone was found a few times. This chain connects TRBV19 to TRBJ2-7, with TRBD1 identical over 9 bases. Germline assignment: CDR1 LNHDA and CDR2 SQIVND (reference sequence). J lost 6 bases, V lost 6 bases, and 12 bases had no gene match. This CDR3 contains 15 residues. This CDR3 is CASSSAGTGMLEQYF. CDR3 bases: TGTGCCAGTAGCTCCGCCGGGACAGGGATGCTCGAGCAGTACTTC.

This clone has only a few counts. V usage is TRBV13 and J usage is TRBJ2-1; tentatively, D is TRBD2 (5 bases). V was trimmed by 5 bases and J by 1 base, leaving 15 bases between them. CDR3 size: 16 residues. Germline CDR1 is PRHDT and CDR2 is FYEKMQ (reference sequence). CDR3 loop: CASSPSWGVSYNEQFF. CDR3 nucleotide sequence: TGTGCCAGCAGCCCCTCTTGGGGAGTATCCTACAATGAGCAGTTCTTC.

This rearrangement joins TRBV28 to TRBJ2-5; D is ambiguous. The CDR3 loop spans 14 amino acids. V lost 5 bases and J lost 2, with 12 bases in between. Germline values: CDR1 MDHEN, CDR2 SYDVKM. CDR3 sequence (DNA): TGTGCCAGCAGTCCATACACCGGGCAAGAGACCCAGTACTTC. Encoded protein: CASSPYTGQETQYF.

CDR3 nucleotide sequence: TGTGCCAGCAGCACAGTTAGTCCAGGGGGAGGCTATGGCTACACCTTC. It is translated as CASSTVSPGGGYGYTF. The chain combines TRBV9 with TRBJ1-2; 7 bases are a match to TRBD1. CDR3 size: 16 residues. Looked up from germline, CDR1 is SGDLS and CDR2 is YYNGEE. V dropped 4 bases and J dropped 4; count of bases not matched to a gene: 13.